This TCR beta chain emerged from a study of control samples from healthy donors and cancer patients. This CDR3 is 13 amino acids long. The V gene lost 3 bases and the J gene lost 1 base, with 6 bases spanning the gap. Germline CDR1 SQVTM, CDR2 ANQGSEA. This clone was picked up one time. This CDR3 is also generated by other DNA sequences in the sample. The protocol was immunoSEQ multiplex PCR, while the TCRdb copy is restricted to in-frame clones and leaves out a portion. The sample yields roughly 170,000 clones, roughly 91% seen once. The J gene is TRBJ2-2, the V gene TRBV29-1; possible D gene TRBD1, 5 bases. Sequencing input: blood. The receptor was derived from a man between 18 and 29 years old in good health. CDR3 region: CSVDRGNTGELFF. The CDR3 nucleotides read TGCAGCGTTGATAGGGGGAACACCGGGGAGCTGTTTTTT.